This T cell receptor (beta chain) was recovered during a study of cytomegalovirus exposure and HLA in healthy donors. This cohort consisted of healthy bone marrow donors. Though probably carrying unrecorded immune exposures, donors were nominally healthy at sampling. There are 14 residues in the CDR3. V gave up 6 bases and J gave up 9 bases, with 20 bases separating them. Germline V CDR1 and CDR2: KGHSH, LQKENI. Overall study results and limits: Reports showed the classifier diagnosing cytomegalovirus status with high specificity and sensitivity.

Amplification used 60 Vbeta primers and 13 Jbeta primers. Here immunoSEQ multiplex PCR was the method, and the copy in TCRdb shows in-frame clones only, minus some. The repertoire includes tens of thousands of clones, roughly 70% of them detected once, and around 10% sits in the top ten. As for this clone: Its matching antigen is unknown.

This TCR came from a woman in her forties in good health and CMV-seropositive. The sequencing input was PBMCs. The rearrangement links TRBV18 to TRBJ1-2; no reliable D call. DNA of the CDR3: TGTGCCAGCTCTTTCGATAGCCTCTTTTCTCGCTACACCTTC. Translated, it gives CASSFDSLFSRYTF. Using reference TRBV18 and TRBJ1-2 for the parts outside the CDR3, the full variable domain is NAGVMQNPRHLVRRRGQEARLRCSPMKGHSHVYWYRQLPEEGLKFMVYLQKENIIDESGMPKERFSAEFPKEGPSILRIQQVVRGDSAAYFCASSFDSLFSRYTFGSGTRLTVV.